Described below is a single TCR beta chain sequence and its context. CDR3 length: 14 residues. In germline, CDR1 is SNHLY, CDR2 FYNNEI. V shed 8 bases and J 1 base; nucleotides not matched to a gene: 7. This sample was included in a study of blood T cell repertoires in COVID-19. The wider study: Collection of acute and convalescent COVID-19 samples took place in the United States, Italy and Spain. T cells, B-cell-depleted T cells, or PBMCs supplied cDNA or gDNA.

Per the original data handling: The assay estimated nucleated cells by amplifying reference gene primers. Clones were read by immunoSEQ multiplex PCR, and TCRdb kept only the in-frame ones, dropping some. V, J and clone size derive from that table, while D and trimming were established from the DNA sequence. Of 200,000 to 250,000 clones in the sample, just under 85% were seen once. What was sequenced was peripheral blood. This clonotype originated in an elderly woman with acute or convalescent COVID-19. J is TRBJ1-1 and V is TRBV2, with 7 positions matching TRBD1. The CDR3 DNA sequence: TGTGCCAGCCGAACGCGGACAGGGAACACTGAAGCTTTCTTT. Translation gives CASRTRTGNTEAFF.